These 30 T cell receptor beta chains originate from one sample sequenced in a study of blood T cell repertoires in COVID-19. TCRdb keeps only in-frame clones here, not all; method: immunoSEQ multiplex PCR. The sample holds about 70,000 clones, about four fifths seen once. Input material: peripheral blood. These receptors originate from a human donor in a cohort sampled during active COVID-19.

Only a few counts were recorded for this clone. CDR3 nucleotides: TGTGCCAGCAGCTATAGACAGGACTACGAGCAGTACTTC. Translating it yields CASSYRQDYEQYF. This chain uses TRBV5-4 with TRBJ2-7; the D gene is possibly TRBD1 (6 bases). The germline V gene has CDR1 SGHNT and CDR2 YYREEE (reference sequence). The V end was cut by 3 bases, the J end by 3 bases, with 10 bases between. The CDR3 contains 13 residues.

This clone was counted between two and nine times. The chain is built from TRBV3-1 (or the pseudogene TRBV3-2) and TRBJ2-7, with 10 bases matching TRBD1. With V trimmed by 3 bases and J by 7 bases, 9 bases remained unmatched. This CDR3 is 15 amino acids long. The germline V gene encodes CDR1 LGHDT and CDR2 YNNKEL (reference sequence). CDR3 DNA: TGTGCCAGCAGCCATTGGGACAGGGGCAGGCGGGAGCAGTACTTC. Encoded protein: CASSHWDRGRREQYF.

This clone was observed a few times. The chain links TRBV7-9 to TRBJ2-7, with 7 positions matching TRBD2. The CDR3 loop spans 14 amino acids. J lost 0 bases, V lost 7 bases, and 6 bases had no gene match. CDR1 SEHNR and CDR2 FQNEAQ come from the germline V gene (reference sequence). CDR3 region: CASNPGRSSYEQYF. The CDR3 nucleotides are TGTGCCAGCAATCCCGGGAGGAGCTCCTACGAGCAGTACTTC.

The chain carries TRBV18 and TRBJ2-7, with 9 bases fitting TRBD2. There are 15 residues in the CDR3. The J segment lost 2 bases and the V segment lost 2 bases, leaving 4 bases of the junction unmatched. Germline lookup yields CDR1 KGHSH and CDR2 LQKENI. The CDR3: CASSPAAGGAYEQYF. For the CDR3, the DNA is TGTGCCAGCTCACCAGCAGCGGGGGGCGCCTACGAGCAGTACTTC.

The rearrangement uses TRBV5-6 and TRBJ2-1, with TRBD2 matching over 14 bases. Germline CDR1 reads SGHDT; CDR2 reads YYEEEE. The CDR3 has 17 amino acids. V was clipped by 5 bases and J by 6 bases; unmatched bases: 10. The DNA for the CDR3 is TGTGCCAGCAGTCGTGGACTAGCGGGAGGAACCGGCAATGAGCAGTTCTTC. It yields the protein CASSRGLAGGTGNEQFF.

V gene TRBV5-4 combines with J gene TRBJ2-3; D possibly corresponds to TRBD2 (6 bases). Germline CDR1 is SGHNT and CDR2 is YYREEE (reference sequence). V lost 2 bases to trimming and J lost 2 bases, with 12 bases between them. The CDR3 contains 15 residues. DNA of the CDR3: TGTGCCAGCAGCTTAGGGAGGACAAACACAGATACGCAGTATTTT. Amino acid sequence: CASSLGRTNTDTQYF.

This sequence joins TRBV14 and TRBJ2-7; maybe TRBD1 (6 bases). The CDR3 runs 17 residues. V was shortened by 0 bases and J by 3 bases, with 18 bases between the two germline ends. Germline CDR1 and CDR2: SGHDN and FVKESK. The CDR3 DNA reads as TGTGCCAGCAGCCAAGAGGTTTTAGGGGACACCGACTACGAGCAGTACTTC. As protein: CASSQEVLGDTDYEQYF.

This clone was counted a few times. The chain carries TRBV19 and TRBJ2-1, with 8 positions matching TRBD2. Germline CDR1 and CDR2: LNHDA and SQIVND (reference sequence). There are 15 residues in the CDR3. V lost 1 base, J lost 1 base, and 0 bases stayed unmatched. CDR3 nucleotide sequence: TGTGCCAGTAGTATAGCGGGAGGGTCCTACAATGAGCAGTTCTTC. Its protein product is CASSIAGGSYNEQFF.

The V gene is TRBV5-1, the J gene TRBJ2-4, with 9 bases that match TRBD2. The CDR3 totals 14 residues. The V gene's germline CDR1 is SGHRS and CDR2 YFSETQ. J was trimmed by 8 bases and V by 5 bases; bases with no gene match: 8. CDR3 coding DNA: TGCGCCAGCAGTTCTAGCGGGACCGGGGACATTCAGTACTTC. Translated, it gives CASSSSGTGDIQYF. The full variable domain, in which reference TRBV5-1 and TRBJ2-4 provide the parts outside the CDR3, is KAGVTQTPRYLIKTRGQQVTLSCSPISGHRSVSWYQQTPGQGLQFLFEYFSETQRNKGNFPGRFSGRQFSNSRSEMNVSTLELGDSALYLCASSSSGTGDIQYFGAGTRLSVL.

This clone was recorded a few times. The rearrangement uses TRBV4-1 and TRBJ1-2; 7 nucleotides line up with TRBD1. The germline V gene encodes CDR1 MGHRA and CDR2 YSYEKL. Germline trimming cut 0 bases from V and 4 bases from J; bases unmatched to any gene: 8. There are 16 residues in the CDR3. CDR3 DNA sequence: TGCGCCAGCAGCCAAGATTCGGAGGGGGCCCTCTATGGCTACACCTTC. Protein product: CASSQDSEGALYGYTF.

The CDR3 protein is CASSPSNSPLHF. The CDR3 nucleotides are TGTGCCAGCAGCCCCTCGAATTCACCCCTCCACTTT. The chain couples TRBV3-1 (or the pseudogene TRBV3-2) to TRBJ1-6; D is undetermined. Between the trimmed V and J ends, which lost 4 bases and 7 bases, there was a span of 5 bases. Germline CDR1 and CDR2: LGHDT and YNNKEL (reference sequence). The CDR3 spans 12 residues.

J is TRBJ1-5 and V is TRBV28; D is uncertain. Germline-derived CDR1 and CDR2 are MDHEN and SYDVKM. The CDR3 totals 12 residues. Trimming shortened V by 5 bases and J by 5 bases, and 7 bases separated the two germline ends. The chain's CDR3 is CASSPSHQPQHF. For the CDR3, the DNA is TGTGCCAGCAGTCCCTCTCATCAGCCCCAGCATTTT.

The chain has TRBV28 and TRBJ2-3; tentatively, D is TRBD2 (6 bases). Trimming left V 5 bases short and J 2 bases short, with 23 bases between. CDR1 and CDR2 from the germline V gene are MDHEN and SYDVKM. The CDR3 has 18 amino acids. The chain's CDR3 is CASSPSPGLGMLTDTQYF. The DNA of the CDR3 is TGTGCCAGCAGTCCGTCCCCGGGACTCGGGATGCTCACAGATACGCAGTATTTT.

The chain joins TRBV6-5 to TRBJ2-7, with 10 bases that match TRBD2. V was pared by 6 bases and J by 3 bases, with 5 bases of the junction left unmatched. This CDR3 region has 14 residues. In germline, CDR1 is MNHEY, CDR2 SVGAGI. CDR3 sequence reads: CASRTSGAFYEQYF. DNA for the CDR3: TGTGCCAGCAGAACTAGCGGGGCATTCTACGAGCAGTACTTC.

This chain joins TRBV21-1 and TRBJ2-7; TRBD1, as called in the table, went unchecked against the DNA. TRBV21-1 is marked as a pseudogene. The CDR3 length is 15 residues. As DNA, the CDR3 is TGTGCCAGCAGCAACAGGACAGGGCACTCCTACGAGCAGTACTTC. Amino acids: CASSNRTGHSYEQYF.

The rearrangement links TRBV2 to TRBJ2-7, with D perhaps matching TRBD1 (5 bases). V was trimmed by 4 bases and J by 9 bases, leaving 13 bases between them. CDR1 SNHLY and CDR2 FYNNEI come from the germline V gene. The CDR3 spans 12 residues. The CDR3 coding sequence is TGTGCCAGCAGTGTAGGGGCCCTCGGGCAGTACTTC. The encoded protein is CASSVGALGQYF.

The CDR3 DNA follows: TGCGCCAGCAGCCAAGTGGGGGGGGCGGCGTACTATGGCTACACCTTC. It specifies CASSQVGGAAYYGYTF. The chain uses TRBV4-3 and TRBJ1-2; the D gene is possibly TRBD1 (6 bases). Germline CDR1 reads LGHNA; CDR2 reads YSLEER. The germline V and J ends were trimmed by 1 base and 3 bases, with 15 bases remaining between them. This CDR3 spans 16 amino acids.

DNA of the CDR3: TGTGCCAGCAGCTTGGACGGGAGAGGAAACATTCAGTACTTC. Protein product: CASSLDGRGNIQYF. The chain uses TRBV6-5 and TRBJ2-4; perhaps TRBD2 as D (6 bases). The CDR3 covers 14 residues. Looked up from germline, CDR1 is MNHEY and CDR2 is SVGAGI. V lost 6 bases, J lost 6 bases, and 15 bases lay in between.

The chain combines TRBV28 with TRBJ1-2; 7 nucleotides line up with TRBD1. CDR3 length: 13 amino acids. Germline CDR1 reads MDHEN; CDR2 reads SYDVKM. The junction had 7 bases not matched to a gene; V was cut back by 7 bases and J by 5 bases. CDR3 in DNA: TGTGCCAGCACCGCCGGGACAGTTTATGGCTACACCTTC. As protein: CASTAGTVYGYTF.

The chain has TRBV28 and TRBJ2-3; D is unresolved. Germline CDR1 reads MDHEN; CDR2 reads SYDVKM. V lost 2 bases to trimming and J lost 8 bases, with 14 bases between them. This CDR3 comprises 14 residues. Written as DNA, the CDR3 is TGTGCCAGCAGTTTAAATCCGATCCCGGGTACGCAGTATTTT. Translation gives CASSLNPIPGTQYF.

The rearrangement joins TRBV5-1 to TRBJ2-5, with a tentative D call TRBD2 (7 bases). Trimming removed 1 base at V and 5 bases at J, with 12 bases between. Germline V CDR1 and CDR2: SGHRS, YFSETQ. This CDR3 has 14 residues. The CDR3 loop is CASSLSGGLETQYF. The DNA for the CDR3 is TGCGCCAGCAGCTTGTCGGGGGGCCTTGAGACCCAGTACTTC.

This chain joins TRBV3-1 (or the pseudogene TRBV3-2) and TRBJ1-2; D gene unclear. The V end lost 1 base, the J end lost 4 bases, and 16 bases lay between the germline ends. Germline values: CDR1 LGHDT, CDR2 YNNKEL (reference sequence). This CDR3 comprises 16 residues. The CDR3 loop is CASSQAGQSEGYGYTF. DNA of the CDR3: TGTGCCAGCAGCCAAGCCGGGCAGAGCGAGGGCTATGGCTACACCTTC.

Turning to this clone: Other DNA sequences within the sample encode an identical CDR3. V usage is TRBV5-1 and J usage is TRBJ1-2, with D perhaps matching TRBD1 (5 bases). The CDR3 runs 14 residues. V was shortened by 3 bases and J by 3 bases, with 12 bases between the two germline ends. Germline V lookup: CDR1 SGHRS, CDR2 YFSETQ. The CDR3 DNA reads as TGCGCCAGCAGCTCACCGGGAGGGGACTATGGCTACACCTTC. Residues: CASSSPGGDYGYTF.

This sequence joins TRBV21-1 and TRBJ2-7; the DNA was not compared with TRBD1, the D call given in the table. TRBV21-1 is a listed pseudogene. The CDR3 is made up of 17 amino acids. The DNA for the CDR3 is TGTGCCAGCAGCAAAGATGCTAACAGGAGTTTTAAAGGGGAGCAGTACTTC. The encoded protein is CASSKDANRSFKGEQYF.

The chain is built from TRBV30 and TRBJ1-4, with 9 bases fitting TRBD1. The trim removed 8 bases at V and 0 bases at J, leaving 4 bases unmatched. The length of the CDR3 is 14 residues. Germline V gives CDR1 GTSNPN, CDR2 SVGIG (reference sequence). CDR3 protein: CAAGTGTTNEKLFF. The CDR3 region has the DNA TGTGCCGCTGGGACAGGGACAACTAATGAAAAACTGTTTTTT.

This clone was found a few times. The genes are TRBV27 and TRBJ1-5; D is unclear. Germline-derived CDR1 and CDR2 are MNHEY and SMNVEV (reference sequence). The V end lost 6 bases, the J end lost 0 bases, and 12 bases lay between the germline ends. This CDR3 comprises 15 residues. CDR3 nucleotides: TGTGCCAGCAGGCCGGGGATTAATAGCAATCAGCCCCAGCATTTT. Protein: CASRPGINSNQPQHF.

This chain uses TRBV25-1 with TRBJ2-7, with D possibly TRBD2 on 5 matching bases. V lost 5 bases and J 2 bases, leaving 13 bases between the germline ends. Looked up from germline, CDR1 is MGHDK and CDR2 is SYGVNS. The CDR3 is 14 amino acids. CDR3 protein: CASSREPTTYEQYF. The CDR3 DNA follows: TGTGCCAGCAGTCGGGAACCGACAACCTACGAGCAGTACTTC.

The CDR3 nucleotides read TGTGCCAGCAGTTACTTGCCAGGAAGGAAGGATGAAGCTTTCTTT. It encodes CASSYLPGRKDEAFF. The rearrangement joins TRBV6-2 or TRBV6-3 to TRBJ1-1; D is unclear. The CDR3 is made up of 15 amino acids. Germline assignment: CDR1 MNHEY and CDR2 SVGEGT. V lost 1 base, J lost 7 bases, and 16 bases lay in between.

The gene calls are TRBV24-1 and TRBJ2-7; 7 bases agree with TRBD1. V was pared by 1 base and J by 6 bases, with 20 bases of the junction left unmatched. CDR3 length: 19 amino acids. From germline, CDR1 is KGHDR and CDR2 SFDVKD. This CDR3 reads CATSDFPPDGLDRSSEQYF. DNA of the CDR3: TGTGCCACCAGTGATTTTCCCCCTGATGGATTGGACAGGTCTTCCGAGCAGTACTTC.

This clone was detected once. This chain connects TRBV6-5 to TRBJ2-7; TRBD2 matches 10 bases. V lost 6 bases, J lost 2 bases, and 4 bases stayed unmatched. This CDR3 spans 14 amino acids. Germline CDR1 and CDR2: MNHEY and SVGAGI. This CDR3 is CASRITSGTYEQYF. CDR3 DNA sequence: TGTGCCAGCAGGATAACTAGCGGGACCTACGAGCAGTACTTC.